The 18 T cell receptor beta chains below all came from one sample that was sequenced in a study of persistence of HIV-infected CD4 T cells. Their cognate antigens are unknown. An overlapping HIV-1 Gag peptide pool stimulated these cells at about 0.91 ug/peptide/mL. Memory cells lacking CD40L and CD69 with high CD45RO were sorted. Sequencing used immunoSEQ version 4 in survey mode. Some clones are missing from TCRdb's copy, which holds only in-frame ones; the method was immunoSEQ multiplex PCR. The sample shows about 40,000 clones, approximately 80% of them seen only once. Specimen: CD4+ T cells sorted from PBMCs after approximately 20-hour stimulation, collected from a patient who received antiretroviral therapy. Receptors originate from an adult man with HIV who was CMV-seropositive.

The chain employs TRBV30 and TRBJ1-3, with 7 nucleotides matching TRBD1. Per the germline V gene, CDR1 is GTSNPN and CDR2 is SVGIG (reference sequence). V lost 5 bases, J lost 1 base, and 8 bases stayed unmatched. This CDR3 has 15 residues. This CDR3 reads CAWAGQLISGNTIYF. The DNA of the CDR3 is TGTGCCTGGGCGGGACAGCTGATATCTGGAAACACCATATATTTT. The whole variable domain, filled in from reference TRBV30 and TRBJ1-3, reads SQTIHQWPATLVQPVGSPLSLECTVEGTSNPNLYWYRQAAGRGLQLLFYSVGIGQISSEVPQNLSASRPQDRQFILSSKKLLLSDSGFYLCAWAGQLISGNTIYFGEGSWLTVV.

The chain couples TRBV7-6 to TRBJ2-7, with 7 bases lining up with TRBD1. Germline-derived CDR1 and CDR2 are SGHVS and FNYEAQ. This CDR3 is 13 amino acids long. The J segment lost 4 bases and the V segment lost 5 bases, leaving 5 bases of the junction unmatched. CDR3 in DNA: TGTGCCAGCAGCCCTCGACAGGGATACGAGCAGTACTTC. It specifies CASSPRQGYEQYF.

The genes are TRBV5-6 and TRBJ2-1; 10 bases map to TRBD2. In germline, CDR1 is SGHDT, CDR2 YYEEEE. The CDR3 contains 16 residues. J gave up 8 bases and V 3 bases, and 11 bases lay outside the gene matches. The CDR3 reads CASSSGSGRAFDEQFF. CDR3 nucleotides: TGTGCCAGCAGCTCCGGGAGCGGGAGGGCCTTCGATGAGCAGTTCTTC. The whole variable domain, filled in from reference TRBV5-6 and TRBJ2-1, reads DAGVTQSPTHLIKTRGQQVTLRCSPKSGHDTVSWYQQALGQGPQFIFQYYEEEERQRGNFPDRFSGHQFPNYSSELNVNALLLGDSALYLCASSSGSGRAFDEQFFGPGTRLTVL.

This chain joins TRBV7-2 and TRBJ2-3, with D possibly being TRBD1 (7 bases). Trimming took off 3 bases at V and 3 bases at J, with 16 bases between the two ends. The V gene's germline CDR1 is SGHTA and CDR2 FQGNSA. The CDR3 sequence is 16 residues long. The chain's CDR3 is CASSFRQGGGTDTQYF. The CDR3 DNA reads TGTGCCAGCAGCTTTAGGCAGGGGGGTGGTACAGATACGCAGTATTTT.

This clone was seen a few times. The chain is built from TRBV25-1 and TRBJ1-2; D possibly corresponds to TRBD1 (6 bases). The CDR3 sequence is 16 residues long. CDR1 and CDR2 from the germline V gene are MGHDK and SYGVNS. V lost 4 bases and J lost 4, with 19 bases in between. The CDR3 reads CASSGAGAISSYGYTF. The DNA of the CDR3 is TGTGCCAGCAGTGGAGCAGGGGCTATCTCGTCCTATGGCTACACCTTC.

The chain employs TRBV19 and TRBJ2-7; no definite D call. There are 14 residues in the CDR3. V shed 7 bases and J shed 1 base, with 14 bases lying between them. Germline V gene sequence: CDR1 LNHDA, CDR2 SQIVND (reference sequence). CDR3 sequence reads: CASNPSGTSYEQYF. In nucleotides, the CDR3 is TGTGCCAGTAACCCCTCCGGCACATCCTACGAGCAGTACTTC.

This clone turned up a few times. The genes are TRBV12-3 or TRBV12-4 and TRBJ1-1, with D unresolved. V lost 2 bases to trimming and J lost 5 bases, with 6 bases between them. This CDR3 spans 12 amino acids. CDR3 residues: CASSLPFTEAFF. The CDR3 region has the DNA TGTGCCAGCAGTTTACCGTTTACTGAAGCTTTCTTT.

V is TRBV30 and J is TRBJ1-5; the D gene is possibly TRBD1 (6 bases). Trimming removed 5 bases at V and 1 base at J, with 9 bases between. From germline, CDR1 is GTSNPN and CDR2 SVGIG (reference sequence). The length of the CDR3 is 13 residues. The CDR3 bases are TGTGCCTGGGCAACAGGGAGCAATCAGCCCCAGCATTTT. It yields the protein CAWATGSNQPQHF.

The genes are TRBV30 and TRBJ1-4; D not certain. Germline assignment: CDR1 GTSNPN and CDR2 SVGIG (reference sequence). Trimming left V 5 bases short and J 7 bases short, with 8 bases between. CDR3 length equals 11 residues. DNA of the CDR3: TGTGCCTGGGGATACACTGAAAAACTGTTTTTT. Translating gives CAWGYTEKLFF.

The rearrangement uses TRBV19 and TRBJ2-7, with 9 bases matching TRBD1. The CDR3 spans 17 residues. The V segment lost 6 bases and the J segment 4 bases; nucleotides outside the gene matches: 16. Germline CDR1 and CDR2: LNHDA and SQIVND (reference sequence). The CDR3 loop reads CASSSRTTGTGRYEQYF. CDR3 bases: TGTGCCAGTAGCTCCCGGACAACCGGGACAGGGCGGTACGAGCAGTACTTC.

The rearrangement uses TRBV7-2 and TRBJ1-6; D is uncertain. The V gene lost 5 bases and the J gene lost 10 bases, with 15 bases spanning the gap. This CDR3 is 14 amino acids long. Per the germline V gene, CDR1 is SGHTA and CDR2 is FQGNSA. In DNA, the CDR3 is TGTGCCAGCAGCACCCGGACGATAGCGTCACCCCTCCACTTT. It yields the protein CASSTRTIASPLHF.

The J gene is TRBJ1-5, the V gene TRBV5-4; D remains unclear. The CDR3 runs 13 residues. Per the germline V gene, CDR1 is SGHNT and CDR2 is YYREEE (reference sequence). With 0 bases removed from V and 3 bases from J, the gap between germline ends came to 4 bases. The CDR3 DNA is TGTGCCAGCAGCTTGGGCGCCAATCAGCCCCAGCATTTT. It codes for CASSLGANQPQHF.

The gene calls are TRBV9 and TRBJ2-3; the match to TRBD2 covers 14 bases. V was pared by 2 bases and J by 0 bases, with 8 bases of the junction left unmatched. The length of the CDR3 is 19 residues. Germline V gene sequence: CDR1 SGDLS, CDR2 YYNGEE. The CDR3: CASSVTSGGAKISTDTQYF. The DNA for the CDR3 is TGTGCCAGCAGCGTGACTAGCGGGGGGGCCAAAATTAGCACAGATACGCAGTATTTT.

The chain couples TRBV7-9 to TRBJ1-4, with TRBD1 matching over 10 bases. CDR3 length: 14 residues. Trimming cost V 5 bases and J 8 bases; bases outside gene matches: 5. Germline loops: CDR1 SEHNR, CDR2 FQNEAQ (reference sequence). In DNA form, the CDR3 reads TGTGCCAGCAGCGGACAGGGGGTAGGGGAAAAACTGTTTTTT. It yields the protein CASSGQGVGEKLFF. The whole variable domain, filled in from reference TRBV7-9 and TRBJ1-4, reads DTGVSQNPRHKITKRGQNVTFRCDPISEHNRLYWYRQTLGQGPEFLTYFQNEAQLEKSRLLSDRFSAERPKGSFSTLEIQRTEQGDSAMYLCASSGQGVGEKLFFGSGTQLSVL.

This chain connects TRBV11-1 to TRBJ2-3; D is undetermined. CDR3 size: 13 residues. Germline values: CDR1 SGHAT, CDR2 FQDESV (reference sequence). Trimming cost V 5 bases and J 4 bases, with 10 bases left between them. The CDR3 reads CASSPSYADTQYF. The DNA of the CDR3 is TGTGCCAGCAGCCCCTCTTATGCAGATACGCAGTATTTT.

V is TRBV24-1 and J is TRBJ1-2, with 8 nucleotides matching TRBD1. CDR3 length equals 18 residues. In germline, CDR1 is KGHDR, CDR2 SFDVKD. Trimming at V came to 8 bases and at J to 3 bases, leaving 19 bases not matched to a gene. The CDR3 is CATTRNTSGGSPDYGYTF. CDR3 DNA sequence: TGTGCCACCACCCGTAACACGTCAGGGGGCTCCCCGGACTATGGCTACACCTTC.

This chain links TRBV5-6 with TRBJ1-5; D unclear. Looked up from germline, CDR1 is SGHDT and CDR2 is YYEEEE. This CDR3 has 14 amino acids. V was pared by 5 bases and J by 2 bases, with 11 bases between. The CDR3 nucleotides read TGTGCCAGCAGTCGAGGGAGAGGCAATCAGCCCCAGCATTTT. Its translation is CASSRGRGNQPQHF.

This chain uses TRBV12-5 with TRBJ1-1, with 8 bases lining up with TRBD1. Trimming at V came to 4 bases and at J to 0 bases, leaving 10 bases not matched to a gene. The germline gives CDR1 LGHNT, CDR2 FRNRAP. CDR3 length: 17 residues. CDR3: CASGSNAGTGMNTEAFF. As DNA, the CDR3 is TGTGCTAGTGGTTCAAACGCCGGGACAGGCATGAACACTGAAGCTTTCTTT.